Listed here are 29 T cell receptor beta chains from one sample, sequenced in a study of blood T cells in healthy people across ages. It was with a sample-barcoded 5' primer and a J-beta primer mix that a second PCR of roughly 7 to 12 cycles was run. TCRdb re-derived calls from the 5' RACE reads in MiXCR, one entry per CDR3 protein. The repertoire holds 710,000 or so distinct CDR3 sequences, around a fifth seen once, with around 21% in the top ten. Sequenced input: blood. The origin of the receptors is a man aged 70 or older in good health.

This clonotype has a handful of counts. The chain links TRBV7-2 to TRBJ2-3; 8 nucleotides match TRBD2. V lost 4 bases, J lost 2 bases, and 14 bases stayed unmatched. The CDR3 loop spans 18 amino acids. Germline CDR1 SGHTA, CDR2 FQGNSA. The CDR3 is CASSSEFPLAGNTDTQYF. The CDR3 DNA reads as TGTGCCAGCAGCTCCGAATTTCCCCTAGCGGGTAACACAGATACGCAGTATTTT.

This clonotype has only a few counts. The CDR3 bases are TGTGCCAGCAGCATGGGAGGGGAGCTGTTTTTT. This translates into CASSMGGELFF. The chain joins TRBV11-2 to TRBJ2-2; D is unclear. This CDR3 comprises 11 residues. The V gene's germline CDR1 is SGHAT and CDR2 FQNNGV. The germline V and J ends were trimmed by 5 bases and 8 bases, with 6 bases remaining between them.

This clonotype was seen only a few times. This chain uses TRBV7-2 with TRBJ2-3; D remains unclear. This CDR3 has 13 residues. V gave up 1 base and J gave up 10 bases, with 12 bases separating them. Per germline, CDR1 SGHTA and CDR2 FQGNSA. The CDR3, as DNA: TGTGCCAGCAGCTTAGAGATACCCCGGGCGCAGTATTTT. It translates to CASSLEIPRAQYF.

This clonotype was detected a few times. This chain links TRBV20-1 with TRBJ1-1; D remains unclear. Germline V gene sequence: CDR1 DFQATT, CDR2 SNEGSKA (reference sequence). The CDR3 has 13 residues. The V end was cut by 6 bases, the J end by 3 bases, with 14 bases between. In DNA, the CDR3 is TGCAGTGCCCGGACTGGGTTTGACACTGAAGCTTTCTTT. This encodes CSARTGFDTEAFF.

This chain uses TRBV4-3 with TRBJ1-6; 10 bases are a match to TRBD1. Germline-derived CDR1 and CDR2 are LGHNA and YSLEER. V lost 2 bases, J lost 10 bases, and 17 bases stayed unmatched. The CDR3 is 19 amino acids. Here the CDR3 reads CASSQKGVRDRGFGSPLHF. CDR3 nucleotides: TGCGCCAGCAGCCAAAAAGGGGTTCGGGACAGGGGATTTGGATCACCCCTCCACTTT.

The V and J genes are TRBV25-1 and TRBJ2-1; 8 bases are shared with TRBD2. The DNA end is a closer match to TRBJ2-7, so the J assignment may be wrong. This CDR3 spans 19 amino acids. Germline CDR1 MGHDK, CDR2 SYGVNS. In nucleotides, the CDR3 is TGTGCCAGCAGTGAACCGGACGGACTAGCCATTGAAATTATCTACGAGCAGTACGTC. Amino acids: CASSEPDGLAIEIIYEQYV.

This clonotype showed up just a few times. The chain links TRBV2 to TRBJ2-7; 11 bases agree with TRBD1. The CDR3 runs to 13 residues. The germline gives CDR1 SNHLY, CDR2 FYNNEI. The V gene end was trimmed by 6 bases and the J gene end by 5 bases; junction bases not matched to a gene: 3. Written as DNA, the CDR3 is TGTGCCAGCAGGGGGACAGGGGGGAACGAGCAGTACTTC. This translates into CASRGTGGNEQYF.

V and J are TRBV7-6 and TRBJ2-4; D not certain. The V gene's germline CDR1 is SGHVS and CDR2 FNYEAQ. The CDR3 totals 14 residues. The V gene lost 4 bases and the J gene lost 6 bases, with 13 bases spanning the gap. In nucleotides, the CDR3 is TGTGCCAGCAGCTACCCCGGCCCCGGAAACATTCAGTACTTC. Its translation: CASSYPGPGNIQYF.

This clonotype turned up a few times. V is TRBV12-3 or TRBV12-4 and J is TRBJ2-5, with 7 bases that match TRBD2. The CDR3 has 14 amino acids. With V trimmed by 5 bases and J by 4 bases, 7 bases remained unmatched. CDR3 sequence (DNA): TGTGCCAGCAGTCCCTCGGGAGGTTCAGAGACCCAGTACTTC. Its translation: CASSPSGGSETQYF.

V gene TRBV20-1 combines with J gene TRBJ2-5; TRBD2 aligns across 9 bases. The ends lost 6 bases at V and 1 base at J; junction bases unmatched: 9. The CDR3 totals 15 residues. CDR1 is DFQATT and CDR2 is SNEGSKA in the germline V gene (reference sequence). The CDR3 bases are TGCAGTGCGGAAACTAGCGGGCCTACCCAAGAGACCCAGTACTTC. Translating it yields CSAETSGPTQETQYF.

This clonotype appeared a few times. The chain uses TRBV9 and TRBJ2-3, with TRBD2 matching over 7 bases. The CDR3 has 16 amino acids. With 3 bases clipped from V and 5 bases from J, the junction kept 12 bases outside the gene matches. CDR1 and CDR2 from the germline V gene are SGDLS and YYNGEE. The DNA of the CDR3 is TGTGCCAGCAGCGCCCAATCGAGCGGGGCGGGAGATACGCAGTATTTT. Translating it yields CASSAQSSGAGDTQYF.

The table lists this clonotype with many counts. The V gene is TRBV29-1, the J gene TRBJ2-1; 11 bases map to TRBD2. Germline loops: CDR1 SQVTM, CDR2 ANQGSEA. This CDR3 is built from 13 residues. With V trimmed by 8 bases and J by 7 bases, 7 bases remained unmatched. The CDR3 here is CSSTGTSGNEQFF. The CDR3 DNA follows: TGCAGCTCAACCGGGACTAGCGGTAATGAGCAGTTCTTC.

The V and J genes are TRBV10-3 and TRBJ2-3, with 15 bases matching TRBD2. The junction had 2 bases not matched to a gene; V was cut back by 9 bases and J by 4 bases. Germline CDR1 ENHRY, CDR2 SYGVKD. CDR3 size: 14 residues. CDR3 loop: CAIRTSGGADTQYF. In nucleotides, the CDR3 is TGTGCCATTAGGACTAGCGGGGGGGCAGATACGCAGTATTTT.

This clonotype appeared a few times. This chain connects TRBV4-3 to TRBJ1-3; no firm D call. This CDR3 comprises 18 residues. CDR1 is LGHNA, CDR2 YSLEER, per germline. V was shortened by 3 bases and J by 0 bases, with 18 bases between the two germline ends. CDR3: CASSHLSAARRSGNTIYF. The CDR3, as DNA: TGCGCCAGCAGCCACCTTAGTGCGGCGCGGCGCTCTGGAAACACCATATATTTT.

This clonotype showed up just a few times. The chain couples TRBV7-9 to TRBJ2-1; 8 nucleotides match TRBD1. This CDR3 region has 13 residues. V dropped 7 bases and J dropped 2; count of bases not matched to a gene: 1. The germline V gene has CDR1 SEHNR and CDR2 FQNEAQ (reference sequence). This CDR3 reads CASTDRAYNEQFF. CDR3 nucleotides: TGTGCCAGCACGGACAGGGCCTACAATGAGCAGTTCTTC.

This clonotype has a handful of counts. This sequence joins TRBV5-1 and TRBJ2-4; perhaps D is TRBD1 or TRBD2 (5 bases each). Germline loops: CDR1 SGHRS, CDR2 YFSETQ. CDR3 length equals 16 residues. The V and J ends lost 0 bases and 9 bases respectively, with 19 bases between them. The CDR3 region has the DNA TGCGCCAGCAGCTTGGGGCACAATTTTCCAGGGACCATTCAGTACTTC. Amino acid sequence: CASSLGHNFPGTIQYF. The entire variable domain, with the rest obtained from reference TRBV5-1 and TRBJ2-4, is as follows: KAGVTQTPRYLIKTRGQQVTLSCSPISGHRSVSWYQQTPGQGLQFLFEYFSETQRNKGNFPGRFSGRQFSNSRSEMNVSTLELGDSALYLCASSLGHNFPGTIQYFGAGTRLSVL.

The V gene is TRBV11-2, the J gene TRBJ2-7, with a weak D call TRBD1 (6 bases). This CDR3 has 15 amino acids. Germline V gene lookup returns CDR1 SGHAT and CDR2 FQNNGV. V lost 10 bases and J 0 bases, leaving 19 bases between the germline ends. Here the CDR3 DNA reads TGTGCCACCACGAGGGGGACCGCCAGCTCCTACGAGCAGTACTTC. Translating it yields CATTRGTASSYEQYF.

This chain joins TRBV6-5 and TRBJ2-2; D not resolved. Deletions cut 2 bases from V and 5 bases from J, with 9 bases between. The CDR3 length is 14 residues. Germline CDR1 reads MNHEY; CDR2 reads SVGAGI. CDR3 region: CASSYGLPTGELFF. The CDR3 nucleotides read TGTGCCAGCAGTTACGGGCTACCGACCGGGGAGCTGTTTTTT.

The chain has TRBV14 and TRBJ2-7; maybe TRBD2 (6 bases). The germline V and J ends were trimmed by 1 base and 6 bases, with 16 bases remaining between them. CDR1 is SGHDN, CDR2 FVKESK, per germline. The CDR3 runs to 15 residues. CDR3 amino acids: CASSQGSGGWREQYV. CDR3 coding DNA: TGTGCCAGCAGCCAAGGTAGCGGTGGATGGCGCGAGCAGTACGTC.

In this sample, this clonotype turned up a few times. This chain connects TRBV7-2 to TRBJ2-3; 11 bases fit TRBD2. The CDR3 loop spans 19 amino acids. Unmatched junction bases numbered 15, after V lost 5 bases and J lost 2 bases. Germline V gene data show CDR1 as SGHTA and CDR2 as FQGNSA. The CDR3 region has the DNA TGTGCCAGCAGCCAAACTAGCGGGAGAGCCTCGGGTTCCACAGATACGCAGTATTTT. This gives the protein CASSQTSGRASGSTDTQYF.

This clonotype was seen at least ten times. J is TRBJ2-1 and V is TRBV5-1; D ambiguous. V shed 0 bases and J shed 0 bases, with 4 bases lying between them. The CDR3 is made up of 14 amino acids. CDR1 is SGHRS and CDR2 is YFSETQ in the germline V gene. CDR3 sequence: CASSLESSYNEQFF. The CDR3 nucleotides read TGCGCCAGCAGCTTGGAAAGCTCCTACAATGAGCAGTTCTTC.

The genes are TRBV2 and TRBJ1-2, with a weak D call TRBD1 (6 bases). The V gene lost 6 bases and the J gene lost 8 bases, with 13 bases spanning the gap. CDR3 length: 12 residues. Germline V gene sequence: CDR1 SNHLY, CDR2 FYNNEI. CDR3 nucleotide sequence: TGTGCCAGCAGAGGACAGTCGACGGGCTACACCTTC. It yields the protein CASRGQSTGYTF.

This clonotype was found a few times. This chain links TRBV10-3 with TRBJ1-2; D remains unclear. The V end lost 6 bases, the J end lost 0 bases, and 8 bases lay between the germline ends. Looked up from germline, CDR1 is ENHRY and CDR2 is SYGVKD. There are 13 residues in the CDR3. The CDR3 region is CAIRPSTNYGYTF. Written as DNA, the CDR3 is TGTGCCATCAGACCATCTACTAACTATGGCTACACCTTC.

This rearrangement joins TRBV6-2 or TRBV6-3 to TRBJ2-1; no firm D call. The CDR3 totals 12 residues. Per the germline V gene, CDR1 is MNHEY and CDR2 is SVGEGT. With 6 bases removed from V and 7 bases from J, the gap between germline ends came to 10 bases. CDR3 amino acids: CASSMDGNEQFF. CDR3 sequence (DNA): TGTGCCAGCAGCATGGACGGGAATGAGCAGTTCTTC.

This clonotype has a handful of counts. V and J are TRBV30 and TRBJ1-2; D ambiguous. Trimming removed 1 base from V and 8 bases from J, with 8 bases in between. The CDR3 spans 11 residues. CDR1 and CDR2 (germline): GTSNPN, SVGIG (reference sequence). CDR3 sequence (DNA): TGTGCCTGGAGTGGAGGAGGAGGCTACACCTTC. This gives the protein CAWSGGGGYTF. The full variable domain, its missing parts supplied by reference TRBV30 and TRBJ1-2, is SQTIHQWPATLVQPVGSPLSLECTVEGTSNPNLYWYRQAAGRGLQLLFYSVGIGQISSEVPQNLSASRPQDRQFILSSKKLLLSDSGFYLCAWSGGGGYTFGSGTRLTVV.

The J gene is TRBJ1-6, the V gene TRBV3-1; TRBD1 aligns across 8 bases. The length of the CDR3 is 14 residues. V gave up 4 bases and J gave up 7 bases; unmatched junction bases: 3. The germline V gene encodes CDR1 LGHDT and CDR2 YNNKEL (reference sequence). Here the CDR3 DNA reads TGTGCCAGCAGCCGGACAGGGCCGAATTCACCCCTCCACTTT. This codes for CASSRTGPNSPLHF.

This clonotype has a handful of counts. The rearrangement joins TRBV27 to TRBJ1-4; no definite D call. The CDR3 loop spans 15 amino acids. CDR1 and CDR2 from the germline V gene are MNHEY and SMNVEV (reference sequence). V lost 6 bases to trimming and J lost 0 bases, with 11 bases between them. CDR3: CASRGIGATNEKLFF. In DNA form, the CDR3 reads TGTGCCAGCAGAGGGATAGGAGCAACTAATGAAAAACTGTTTTTT.

The rearrangement joins TRBV7-8 to TRBJ1-1, with a weak D call TRBD1 (5 bases). V was pared by 5 bases and J by 3 bases, with 16 bases between. The germline V gene has CDR1 SGHVS and CDR2 FQNEAQ. This CDR3 region has 15 residues. In DNA, the CDR3 is TGTGCCAGCAGCGCCAGCAGGGAAAGATACACTGAAGCTTTCTTT. Protein: CASSASRERYTEAFF. The variable domain in full, completed from reference TRBV7-8 and TRBJ1-1, reads GAGVSQSPRYKVAKRGQDVALRCDPISGHVSLFWYQQALGQGPEFLTYFQNEAQLDKSGLPSDRFFAERPEGSVSTLKIQRTQQEDSAVYLCASSASRERYTEAFFGQGTRLTVV.

The V gene is TRBV25-1, the J gene TRBJ2-5, with no clear D. CDR3 size: 15 residues. Trimming cost V 2 bases and J 4 bases, with 14 bases left between them. Germline V gives CDR1 MGHDK, CDR2 SYGVNS. The DNA for the CDR3 is TGTGCCAGCAGTGAACCTAGGTATTTCCGAGAGACCCAGTACTTC. Translation: CASSEPRYFRETQYF.